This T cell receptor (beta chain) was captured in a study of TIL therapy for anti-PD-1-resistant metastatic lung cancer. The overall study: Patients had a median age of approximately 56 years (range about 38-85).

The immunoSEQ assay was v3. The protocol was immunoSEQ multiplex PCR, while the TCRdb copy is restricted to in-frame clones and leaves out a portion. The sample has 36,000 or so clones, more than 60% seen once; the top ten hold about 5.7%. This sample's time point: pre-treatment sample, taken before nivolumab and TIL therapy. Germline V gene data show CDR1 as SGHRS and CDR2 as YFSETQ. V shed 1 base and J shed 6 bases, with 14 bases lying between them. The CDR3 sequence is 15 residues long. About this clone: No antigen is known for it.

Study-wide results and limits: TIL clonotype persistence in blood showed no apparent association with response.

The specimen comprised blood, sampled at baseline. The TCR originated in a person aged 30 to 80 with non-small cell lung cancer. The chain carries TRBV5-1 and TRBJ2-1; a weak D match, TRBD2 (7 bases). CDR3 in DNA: TGCGCCAGCAGCTTGCCCTTGGGGGGGGCCAATGAGCAGTTCTTC. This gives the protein CASSLPLGGANEQFF. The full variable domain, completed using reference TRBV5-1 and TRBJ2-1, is KAGVTQTPRYLIKTRGQQVTLSCSPISGHRSVSWYQQTPGQGLQFLFEYFSETQRNKGNFPGRFSGRQFSNSRSEMNVSTLELGDSALYLCASSLPLGGANEQFFGPGTRLTVL.